Sequencing of this T cell receptor (beta chain) was carried out in a study of T cell responses to AZD1222 COVID-19 vaccine. Profiled with immunoSEQ multiplex PCR; TCRdb holds only in-frame clones, not every one. The data hold 150,000 to 200,000 clones, with 70% to 90% observed a single time. CDR1 and CDR2 (germline): SNHLY, FYNNEI. V shed 6 bases, J shed 4 bases, and the junction held 3 bases outside the gene matches. The CDR3 is 13 amino acids. The receptor comes from an adult in good health. V gene TRBV2 combines with J gene TRBJ1-2; TRBD1 agrees at 9 bases. The source was peripheral blood, collected on day 0 of AZD1222 vaccination. CDR3 in DNA: TGTGCCAGCAGGGGGACAGGGCTCTATGGCTACACCTTC. This encodes CASRGTGLYGYTF.